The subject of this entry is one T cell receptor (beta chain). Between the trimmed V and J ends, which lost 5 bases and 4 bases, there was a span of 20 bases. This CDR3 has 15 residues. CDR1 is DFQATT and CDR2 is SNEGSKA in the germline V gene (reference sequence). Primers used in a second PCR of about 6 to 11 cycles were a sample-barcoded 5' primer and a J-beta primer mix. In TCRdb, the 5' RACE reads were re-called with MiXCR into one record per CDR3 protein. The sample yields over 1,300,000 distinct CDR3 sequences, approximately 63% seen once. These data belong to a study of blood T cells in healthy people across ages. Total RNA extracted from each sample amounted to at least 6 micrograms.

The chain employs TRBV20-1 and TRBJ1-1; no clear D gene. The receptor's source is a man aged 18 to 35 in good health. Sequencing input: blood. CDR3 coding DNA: TGCAGTGCTCCCTGGTTTGAGGGCCGGGCCACTGAAGCTTTCTTT. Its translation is CSAPWFEGRATEAFF.